The sequence of this TCR beta chain was determined in a study of molecular identifiers for immune sequencing clone quantification. Whole-study results and caveats: Over 99% of CMV-specific effector molecules, but under 1% of naive ones, were in clones above 20 copies.

Via MiXCR, TCRdb re-called the PCR reads, giving one row per CDR3 protein. Of over 600,000 distinct CDR3 sequences in the sample, approximately 20% were seen once. CDR3 length: 14 amino acids. CDR1 and CDR2 (germline): SGHAT, FQNNGV. V lost 4 bases, J lost 4 bases, and 3 bases stayed unmatched. This clonotype was counted ten times or more. The antigen remains unidentified. The source is a human donor in good health. Some libraries in this study had Jurkat cell RNA spiked in. The V call is TRBV11-2, the J call TRBJ2-1; 8 bases line up with TRBD2. Source material: naive CD8+ T cells from blood, with Jurkat cell RNA spiked in. Subset of the sample: FACS-sorted CD8+CD4-CCR7+CD45RA+ naive T cells. Here the CDR3 DNA reads TGTGCCAGCAGCTCATTAGCGGGGTACAATGAGCAGTTCTTC. Protein product: CASSSLAGYNEQFF.